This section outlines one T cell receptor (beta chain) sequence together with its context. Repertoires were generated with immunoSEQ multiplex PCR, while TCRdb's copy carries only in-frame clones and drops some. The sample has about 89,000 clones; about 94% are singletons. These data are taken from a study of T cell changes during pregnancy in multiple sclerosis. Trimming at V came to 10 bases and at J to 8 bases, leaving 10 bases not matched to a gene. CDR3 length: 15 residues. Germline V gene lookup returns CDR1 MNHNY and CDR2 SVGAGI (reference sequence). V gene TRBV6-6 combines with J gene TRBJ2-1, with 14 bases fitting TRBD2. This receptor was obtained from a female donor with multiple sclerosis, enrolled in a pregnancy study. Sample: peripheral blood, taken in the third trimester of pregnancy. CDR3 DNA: TGTGCCACCAGCGCCGGGACTAGCGGGAGAGATGAGCAGTTCTTC. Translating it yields CATSAGTSGRDEQFF.